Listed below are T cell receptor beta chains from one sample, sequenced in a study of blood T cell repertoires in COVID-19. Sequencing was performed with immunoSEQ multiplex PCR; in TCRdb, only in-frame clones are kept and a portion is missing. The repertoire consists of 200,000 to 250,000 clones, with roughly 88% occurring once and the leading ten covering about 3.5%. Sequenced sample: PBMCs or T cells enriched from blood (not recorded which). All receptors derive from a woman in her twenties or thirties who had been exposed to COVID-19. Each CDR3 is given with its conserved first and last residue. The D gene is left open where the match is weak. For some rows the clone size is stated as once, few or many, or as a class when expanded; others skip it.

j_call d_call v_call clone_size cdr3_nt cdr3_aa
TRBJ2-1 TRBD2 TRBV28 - TGTGCCAGCAGTTTCCTAGCGGGAGGGCCAGGTGAGCAGTTCTTC CASSFLAGGPGEQFF
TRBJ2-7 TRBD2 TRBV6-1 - TGTGCCAGCAGCGAATTTTCCGGGACTAGCGGGAGTGGGCAGTACTTC CASSEFSGTSGSGQYF
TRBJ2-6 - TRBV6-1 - TGTGCCAGCAGTGGTGAGGGAGCCTTGTCTGGGGCCAACGTCCTGACTTTC CASSGEGALSGANVLTF
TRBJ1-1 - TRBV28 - TGTGCCAGCAGCTCACACCGGAGAGGGAACACTGAAGCTTTCTTT CASSSHRRGNTEAFF
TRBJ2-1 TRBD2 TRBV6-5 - TGTGCCAGCAGTTACGCGGCTAGCGGGGGGTACAATGAGCAGTTCTTC CASSYAASGGYNEQFF
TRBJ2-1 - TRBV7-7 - TGTGCTAGCAGCTTAGGTCCGGGCGGGCCAAGCTCCTACAATGAGCAGTTCTTC CASSLGPGGPSSYNEQFF
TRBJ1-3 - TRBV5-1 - TGCGCCAGCAGCACAGGGACTGGAAACACCATATATTTT CASSTGTGNTIYF
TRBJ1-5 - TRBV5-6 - TGTGCCAGCAGGGGGTACGGGGTCACCCAGCATTTT CASRGYGVTQHF
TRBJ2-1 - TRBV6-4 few TGTGCCAGCAGTGACGAGCGTTCCAATGAGCAGTTCTTC CASSDERSNEQFF
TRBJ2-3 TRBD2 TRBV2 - TGTGCCAGCCTCCGTGACCGGGAGGCTCAGTATTTT CASLRDREAQYF
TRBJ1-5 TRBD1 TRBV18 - TGTGCCAGCTCACCACCGGGGACAGGGGGAAATCAGCCCCAGCATTTT CASSPPGTGGNQPQHF
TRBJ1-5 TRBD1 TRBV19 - TGTGCCAGTAGTATCGACGGACAGGGAAATCAGCCCCAGCATTTT CASSIDGQGNQPQHF
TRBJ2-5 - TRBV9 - TGTGCCAGCAGCGTAGCGATAACTGCACAAGAGACCCAGTACTTC CASSVAITAQETQYF